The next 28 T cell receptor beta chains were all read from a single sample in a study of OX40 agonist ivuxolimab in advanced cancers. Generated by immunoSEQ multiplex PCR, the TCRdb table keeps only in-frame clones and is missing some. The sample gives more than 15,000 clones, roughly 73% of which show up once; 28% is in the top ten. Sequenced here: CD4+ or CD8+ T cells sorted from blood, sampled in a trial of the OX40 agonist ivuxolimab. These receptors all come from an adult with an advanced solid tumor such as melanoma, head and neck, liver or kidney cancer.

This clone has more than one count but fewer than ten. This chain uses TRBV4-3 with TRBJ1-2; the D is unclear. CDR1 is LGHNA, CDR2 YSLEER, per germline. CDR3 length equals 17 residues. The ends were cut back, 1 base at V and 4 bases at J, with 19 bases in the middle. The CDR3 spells CASSQGVGTAWGYGYTF. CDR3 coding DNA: TGCGCCAGCAGCCAAGGGGTGGGAACAGCCTGGGGCTATGGCTACACCTTC.

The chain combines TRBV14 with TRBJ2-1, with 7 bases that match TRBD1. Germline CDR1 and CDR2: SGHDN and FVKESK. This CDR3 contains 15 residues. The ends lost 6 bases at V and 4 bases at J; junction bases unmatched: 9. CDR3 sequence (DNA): TGTGCCAGCAGTCCCTACAGGGGCGCTTACAATGAGCAGTTCTTC. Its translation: CASSPYRGAYNEQFF. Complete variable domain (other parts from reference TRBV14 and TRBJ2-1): EAGVTQFPSHSVIEKGQTVTLRCDPISGHDNLYWYRRVMGKEIKFLLHFVKESKQDESGMPNNRFLAERTGGTYSTLKVQPAELEDSGVYFCASSPYRGAYNEQFFGPGTRLTVL.

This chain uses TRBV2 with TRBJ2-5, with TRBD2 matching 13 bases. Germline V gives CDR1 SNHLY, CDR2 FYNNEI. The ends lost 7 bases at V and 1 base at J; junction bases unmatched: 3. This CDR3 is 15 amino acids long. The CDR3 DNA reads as TGTGCCAGCATAGGGACTAGCGGGGCCCAAGAGACCCAGTACTTC. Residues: CASIGTSGAQETQYF.

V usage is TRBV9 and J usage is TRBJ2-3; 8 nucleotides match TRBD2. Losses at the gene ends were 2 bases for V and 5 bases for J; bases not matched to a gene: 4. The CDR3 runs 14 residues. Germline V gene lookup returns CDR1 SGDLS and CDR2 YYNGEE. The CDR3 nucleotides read TGTGCCAGCAGCGTCAGCGGGAGACTAGATACGCAGTATTTT. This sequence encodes CASSVSGRLDTQYF.

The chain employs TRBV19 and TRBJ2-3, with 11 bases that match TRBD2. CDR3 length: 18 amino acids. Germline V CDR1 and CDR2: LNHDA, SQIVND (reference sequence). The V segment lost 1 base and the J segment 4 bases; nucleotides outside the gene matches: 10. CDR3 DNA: TGTGCCAGTAGTATAGGTAGCGGGGGGGCTGACCGGTCAGATACGCAGTATTTT. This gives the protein CASSIGSGGADRSDTQYF.

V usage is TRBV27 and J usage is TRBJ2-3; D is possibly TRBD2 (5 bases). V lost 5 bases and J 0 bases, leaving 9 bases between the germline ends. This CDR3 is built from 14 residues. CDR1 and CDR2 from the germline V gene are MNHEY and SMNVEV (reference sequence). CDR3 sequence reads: CASSPDLSTDTQYF. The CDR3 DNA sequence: TGTGCCAGCAGTCCGGACTTAAGCACAGATACGCAGTATTTT.

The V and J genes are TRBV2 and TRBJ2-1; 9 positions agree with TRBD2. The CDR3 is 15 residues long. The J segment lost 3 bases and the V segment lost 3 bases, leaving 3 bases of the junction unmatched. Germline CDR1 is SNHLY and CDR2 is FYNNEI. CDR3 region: CASSERAGGYNEQFF. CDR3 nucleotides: TGTGCCAGCAGTGAGAGAGCGGGAGGCTACAATGAGCAGTTCTTC.

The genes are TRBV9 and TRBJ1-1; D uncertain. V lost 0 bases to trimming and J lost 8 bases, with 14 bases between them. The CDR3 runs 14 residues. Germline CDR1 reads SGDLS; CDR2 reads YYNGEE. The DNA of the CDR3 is TGTGCCAGCAGCGTAGCAACGGTTCCGAGAGAAGCTTTCTTT. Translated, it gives CASSVATVPREAFF.

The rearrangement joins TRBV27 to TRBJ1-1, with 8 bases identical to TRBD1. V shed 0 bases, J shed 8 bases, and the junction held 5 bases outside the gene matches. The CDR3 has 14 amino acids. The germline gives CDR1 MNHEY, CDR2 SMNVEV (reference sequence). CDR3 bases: TGTGCCAGCAGTTTATCCCCGCGACAGGGGGAAGCTTTCTTT. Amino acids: CASSLSPRQGEAFF.

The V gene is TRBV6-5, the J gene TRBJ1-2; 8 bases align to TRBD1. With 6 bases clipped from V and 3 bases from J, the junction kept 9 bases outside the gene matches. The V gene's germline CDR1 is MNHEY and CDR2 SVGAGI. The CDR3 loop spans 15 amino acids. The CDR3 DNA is TGTGCCAGCAGGGGCCCGACAGGGGACCACTATGGCTACACCTTC. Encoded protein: CASRGPTGDHYGYTF.

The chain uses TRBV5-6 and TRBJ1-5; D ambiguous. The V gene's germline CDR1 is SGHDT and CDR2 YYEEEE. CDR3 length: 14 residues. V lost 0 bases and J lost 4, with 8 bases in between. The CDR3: CASSLGQENQPQHF. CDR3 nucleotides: TGTGCCAGCAGCTTGGGCCAGGAAAATCAGCCCCAGCATTTT. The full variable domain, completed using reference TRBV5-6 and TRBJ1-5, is DAGVTQSPTHLIKTRGQQVTLRCSPKSGHDTVSWYQQALGQGPQFIFQYYEEEERQRGNFPDRFSGHQFPNYSSELNVNALLLGDSALYLCASSLGQENQPQHFGDGTRLSIL.

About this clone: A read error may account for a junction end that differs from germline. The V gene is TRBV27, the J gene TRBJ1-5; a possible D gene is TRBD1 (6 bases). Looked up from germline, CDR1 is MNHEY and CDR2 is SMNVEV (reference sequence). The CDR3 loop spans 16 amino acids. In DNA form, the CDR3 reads TGTGCCAGCAGTCCCCGCTCGCGTGGGGGCTTAATAGACCCAGCATTT. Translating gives CASSPRSRGGLIDPAF.

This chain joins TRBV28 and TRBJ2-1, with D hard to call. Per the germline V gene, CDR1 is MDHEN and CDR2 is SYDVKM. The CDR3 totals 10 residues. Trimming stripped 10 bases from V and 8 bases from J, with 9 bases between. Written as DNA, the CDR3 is TGTGCCACCCGAAGGGATGAGCAGTTCTTC. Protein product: CATRRDEQFF.

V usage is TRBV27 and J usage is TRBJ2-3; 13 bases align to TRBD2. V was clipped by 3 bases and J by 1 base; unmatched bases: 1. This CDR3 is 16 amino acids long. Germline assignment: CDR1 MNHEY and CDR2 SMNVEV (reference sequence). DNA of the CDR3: TGTGCCAGCAGTTTCGGGACTAGCGGGGGCACAGATACGCAGTATTTT. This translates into CASSFGTSGGTDTQYF.

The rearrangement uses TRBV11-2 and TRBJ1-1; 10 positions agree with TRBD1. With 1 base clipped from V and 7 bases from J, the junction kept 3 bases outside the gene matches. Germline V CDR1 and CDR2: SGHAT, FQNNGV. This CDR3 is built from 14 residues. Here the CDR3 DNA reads TGTGCCAGCAGCTTAGTAGGGGACAGGGGTGAAGCTTTCTTT. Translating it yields CASSLVGDRGEAFF.

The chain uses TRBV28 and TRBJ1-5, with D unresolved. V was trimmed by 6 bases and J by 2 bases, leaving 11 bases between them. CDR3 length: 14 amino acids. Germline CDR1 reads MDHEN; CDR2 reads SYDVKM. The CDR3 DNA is TGTGCCAGCAGCCCCGTTCAGGGCAATCAGCCCCAGCATTTT. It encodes CASSPVQGNQPQHF.

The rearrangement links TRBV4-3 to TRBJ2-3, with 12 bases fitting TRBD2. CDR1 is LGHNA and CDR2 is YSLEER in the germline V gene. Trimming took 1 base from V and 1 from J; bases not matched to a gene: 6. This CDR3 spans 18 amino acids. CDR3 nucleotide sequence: TGCGCCAGCAGCCAAGGGACAAGGACTAGCGGGGGCACAGATACGCAGTATTTT. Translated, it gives CASSQGTRTSGGTDTQYF.

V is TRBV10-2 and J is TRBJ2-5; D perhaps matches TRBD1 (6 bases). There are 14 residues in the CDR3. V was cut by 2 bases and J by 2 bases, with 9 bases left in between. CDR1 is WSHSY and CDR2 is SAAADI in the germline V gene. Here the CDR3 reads CASSEGGSQETQYF. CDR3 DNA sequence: TGCGCCAGCAGTGAGGGGGGCAGTCAAGAGACCCAGTACTTC.

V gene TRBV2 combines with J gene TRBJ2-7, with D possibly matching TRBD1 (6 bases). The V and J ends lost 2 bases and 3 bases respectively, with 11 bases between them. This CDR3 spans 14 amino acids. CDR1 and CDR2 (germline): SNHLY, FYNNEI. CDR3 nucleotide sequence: TGTGCCAGCAGTGAATCGGGACACCTCTACGAGCAGTACTTC. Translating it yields CASSESGHLYEQYF.

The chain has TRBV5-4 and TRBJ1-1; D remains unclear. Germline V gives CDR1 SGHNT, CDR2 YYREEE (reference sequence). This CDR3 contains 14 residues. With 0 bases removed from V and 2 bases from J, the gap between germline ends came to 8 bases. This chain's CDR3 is CASSLGIGNTEAFF. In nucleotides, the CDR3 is TGTGCCAGCAGCTTGGGTATAGGCAACACTGAAGCTTTCTTT.

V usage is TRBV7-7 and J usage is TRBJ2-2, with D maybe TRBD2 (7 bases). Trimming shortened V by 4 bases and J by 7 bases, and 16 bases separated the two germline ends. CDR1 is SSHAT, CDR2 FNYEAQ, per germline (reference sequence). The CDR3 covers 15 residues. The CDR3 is CASSSWGGANGELFF. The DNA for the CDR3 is TGTGCCAGCAGCTCGTGGGGGGGCGCGAACGGGGAGCTGTTTTTT.

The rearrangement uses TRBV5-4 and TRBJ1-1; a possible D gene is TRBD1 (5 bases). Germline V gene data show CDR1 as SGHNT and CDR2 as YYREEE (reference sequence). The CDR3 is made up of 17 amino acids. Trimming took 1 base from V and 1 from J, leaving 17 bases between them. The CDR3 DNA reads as TGTGCCAGCAGCTTGCTCAGGGCCGGTAGTCCGAACACTGAAGCTTTCTTT. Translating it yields CASSLLRAGSPNTEAFF. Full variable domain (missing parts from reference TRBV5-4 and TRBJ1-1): ETGVTQSPTHLIKTRGQQVTLRCSSQSGHNTVSWYQQALGQGPQFIFQYYREEENGRGNFPPRFSGLQFPNYSSELNVNALELDDSALYLCASSLLRAGSPNTEAFFGQGTRLTVV.

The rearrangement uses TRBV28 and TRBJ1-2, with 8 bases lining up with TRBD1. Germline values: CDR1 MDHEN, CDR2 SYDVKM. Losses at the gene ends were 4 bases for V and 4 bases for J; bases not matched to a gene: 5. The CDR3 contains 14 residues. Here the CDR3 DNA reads TGTGCCAGCAGTTGGACAGGGTCGGGCTATGGCTACACCTTC. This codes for CASSWTGSGYGYTF.

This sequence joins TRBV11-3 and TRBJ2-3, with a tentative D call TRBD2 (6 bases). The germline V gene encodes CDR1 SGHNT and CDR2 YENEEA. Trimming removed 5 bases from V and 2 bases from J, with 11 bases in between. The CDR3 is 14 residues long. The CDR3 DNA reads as TGTGCCAGCAGCCCGGGACTGTTCACAGATACGCAGTATTTT. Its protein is CASSPGLFTDTQYF. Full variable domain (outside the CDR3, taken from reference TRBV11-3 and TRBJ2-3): EAGVVQSPRYKIIEKKQPVAFWCNPISGHNTLYWYLQNLGQGPELLIRYENEEAVDDSQLPKDRFSAERLKGVDSTLKIQPAELGDSAVYLCASSPGLFTDTQYFGPGTRLTVL.

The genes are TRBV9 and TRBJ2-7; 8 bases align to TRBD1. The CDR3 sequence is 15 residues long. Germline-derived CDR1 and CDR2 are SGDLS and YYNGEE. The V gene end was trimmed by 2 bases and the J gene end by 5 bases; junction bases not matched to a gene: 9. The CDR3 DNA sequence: TGTGCCAGCAGCGTCGGAGGCAGGACAGGGCACGAGCAGTACTTC. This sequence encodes CASSVGGRTGHEQYF.

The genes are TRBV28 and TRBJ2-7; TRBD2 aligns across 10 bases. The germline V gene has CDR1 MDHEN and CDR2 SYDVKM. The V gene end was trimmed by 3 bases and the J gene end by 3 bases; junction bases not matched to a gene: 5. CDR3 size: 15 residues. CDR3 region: CASSFGVAGGYEQYF. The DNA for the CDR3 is TGTGCCAGCAGTTTTGGGGTAGCGGGAGGCTACGAGCAGTACTTC.

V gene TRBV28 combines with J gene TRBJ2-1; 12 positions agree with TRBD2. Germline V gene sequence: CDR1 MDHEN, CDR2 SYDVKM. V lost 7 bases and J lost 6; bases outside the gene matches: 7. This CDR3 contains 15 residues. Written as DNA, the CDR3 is TGTGCCAGCACCCCAGGACTAGCGGGGCCCAATGAGCAGTTCTTC. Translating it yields CASTPGLAGPNEQFF. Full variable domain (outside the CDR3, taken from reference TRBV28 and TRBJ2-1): DVKVTQSSRYLVKRTGEKVFLECVQDMDHENMFWYRQDPGLGLRLIYFSYDVKMKEKGDIPEGYSVSREKKERFSLILESASTNQTSMYLCASTPGLAGPNEQFFGPGTRLTVL.

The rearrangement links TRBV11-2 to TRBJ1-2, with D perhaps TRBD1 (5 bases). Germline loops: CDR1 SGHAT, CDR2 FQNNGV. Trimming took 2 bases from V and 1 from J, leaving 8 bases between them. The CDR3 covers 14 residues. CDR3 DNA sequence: TGTGCCAGCAGCTTATCGACAGTTAACTATGGCTACACCTTC. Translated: CASSLSTVNYGYTF.